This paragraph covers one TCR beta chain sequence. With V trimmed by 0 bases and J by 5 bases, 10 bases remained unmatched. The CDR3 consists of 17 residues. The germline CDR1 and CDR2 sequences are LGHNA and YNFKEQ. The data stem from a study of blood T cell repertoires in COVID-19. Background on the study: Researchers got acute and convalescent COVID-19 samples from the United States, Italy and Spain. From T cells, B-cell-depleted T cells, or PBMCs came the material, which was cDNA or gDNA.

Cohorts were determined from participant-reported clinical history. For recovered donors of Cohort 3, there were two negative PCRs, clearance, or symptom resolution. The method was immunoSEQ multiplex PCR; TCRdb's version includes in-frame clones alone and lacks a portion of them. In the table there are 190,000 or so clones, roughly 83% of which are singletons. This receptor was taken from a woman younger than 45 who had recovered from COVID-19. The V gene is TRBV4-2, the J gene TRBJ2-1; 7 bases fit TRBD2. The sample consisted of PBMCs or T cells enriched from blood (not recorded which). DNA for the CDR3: TGTGCCAGCAGCCAAGATCTCTTGGGGGGGTTTGACAATGAGCAGTTCTTC. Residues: CASSQDLLGGFDNEQFF.